This T cell receptor (beta chain) was sequenced in a study of T cell clones after liver transplantation. About the study: Post-transplant blood was tracked for graft-donor-reactive T cell clones identified in a pre-transplant mixed lymphocyte reaction.

The CDR3 loop spans 15 amino acids. Germline-derived CDR1 and CDR2 are SGHNT and YENEEA. The J segment lost 10 bases and the V segment lost 5 bases, leaving 14 bases of the junction unmatched. Concerning this clone: Its antigen is undetermined.

Findings and caveats of the study: Donor-reactive sequences fell more than third party-reactive ones, suggesting partial deletion.

Sequencing was performed with immunoSEQ multiplex PCR; in TCRdb, only in-frame clones are kept and a portion is missing. Among 45,000 to 60,000 clones listed, 70% to 75% were seen once. The rearrangement joins TRBV11-3 to TRBJ2-1; 7 bases map to TRBD1. This material consisted of CD4+ T cells from blood, taken at the 22-month timepoint. This receptor was identified in a human patient who received a liver transplant. Among the T cells, some may be from the graft donor. The CDR3 protein is CASSRTGRTSWEQFF. The CDR3 DNA is TGTGCCAGCAGCCGGACAGGCCGGACCTCATGGGAGCAGTTCTTC.